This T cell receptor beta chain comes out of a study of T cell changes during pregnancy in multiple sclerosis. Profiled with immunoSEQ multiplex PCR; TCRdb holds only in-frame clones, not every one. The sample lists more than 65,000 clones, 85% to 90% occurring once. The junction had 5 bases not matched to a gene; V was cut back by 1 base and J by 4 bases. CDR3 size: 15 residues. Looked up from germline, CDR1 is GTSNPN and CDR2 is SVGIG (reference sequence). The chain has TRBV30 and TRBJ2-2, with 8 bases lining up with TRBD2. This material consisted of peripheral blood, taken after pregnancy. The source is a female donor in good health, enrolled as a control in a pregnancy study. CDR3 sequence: CAWSEAGRGTGELFF. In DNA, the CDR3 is TGTGCCTGGAGTGAGGCCGGGAGGGGCACCGGGGAGCTGTTTTTT.